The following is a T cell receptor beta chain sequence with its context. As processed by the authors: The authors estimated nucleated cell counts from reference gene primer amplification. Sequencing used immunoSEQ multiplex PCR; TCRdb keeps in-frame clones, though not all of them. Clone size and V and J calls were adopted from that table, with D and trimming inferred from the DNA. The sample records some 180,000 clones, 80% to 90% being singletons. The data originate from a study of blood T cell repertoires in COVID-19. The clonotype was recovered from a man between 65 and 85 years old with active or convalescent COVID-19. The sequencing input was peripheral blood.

The CDR3 sequence: CASSLTGVNTEAFF. The CDR3 nucleotides read TGTGCCAGCAGCCTTACAGGAGTGAACACTGAAGCTTTCTTT. V and J are TRBV7-2 and TRBJ1-1; D perhaps matches TRBD1 (5 bases). CDR1 SGHTA and CDR2 FQGNSA come from the germline V gene. The CDR3 contains 14 residues. V lost 5 bases, J lost 0 bases, and 10 bases lay in between.